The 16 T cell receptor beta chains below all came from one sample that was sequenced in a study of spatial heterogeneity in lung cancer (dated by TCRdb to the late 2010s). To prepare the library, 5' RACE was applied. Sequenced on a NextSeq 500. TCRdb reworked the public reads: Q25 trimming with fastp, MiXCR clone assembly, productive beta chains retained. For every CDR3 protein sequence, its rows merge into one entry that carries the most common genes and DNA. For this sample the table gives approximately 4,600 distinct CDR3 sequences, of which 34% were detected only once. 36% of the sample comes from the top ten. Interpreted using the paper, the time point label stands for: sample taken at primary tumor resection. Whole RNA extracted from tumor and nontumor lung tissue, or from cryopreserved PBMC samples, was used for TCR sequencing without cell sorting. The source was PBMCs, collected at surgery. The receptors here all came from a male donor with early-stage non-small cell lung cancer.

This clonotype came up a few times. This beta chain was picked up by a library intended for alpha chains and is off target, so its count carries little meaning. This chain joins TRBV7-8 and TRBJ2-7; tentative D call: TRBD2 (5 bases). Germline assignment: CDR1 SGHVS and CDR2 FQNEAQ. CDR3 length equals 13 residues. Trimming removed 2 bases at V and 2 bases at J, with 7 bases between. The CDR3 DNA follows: TGTGCCAGCAGCTTAATGGGAGCCTACGAGCAGTACTTC. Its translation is CASSLMGAYEQYF.

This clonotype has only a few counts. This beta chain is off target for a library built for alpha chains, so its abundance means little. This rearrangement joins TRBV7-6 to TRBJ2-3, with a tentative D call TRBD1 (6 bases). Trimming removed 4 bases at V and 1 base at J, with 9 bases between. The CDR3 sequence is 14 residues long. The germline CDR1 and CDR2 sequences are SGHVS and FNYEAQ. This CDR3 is CASSYEGGTDTQYF. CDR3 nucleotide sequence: TGTGCCAGCAGCTATGAGGGGGGCACAGATACGCAGTATTTT.

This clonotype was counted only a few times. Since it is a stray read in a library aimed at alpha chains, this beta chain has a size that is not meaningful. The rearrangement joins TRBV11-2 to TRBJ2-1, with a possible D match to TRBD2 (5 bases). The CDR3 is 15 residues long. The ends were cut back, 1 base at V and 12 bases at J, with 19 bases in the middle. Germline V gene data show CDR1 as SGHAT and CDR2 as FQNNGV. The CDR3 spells CASSLAGSGSFGQFF. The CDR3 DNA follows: TGTGCCAGCAGCTTAGCGGGGTCGGGTTCCTTTGGGCAGTTCTTC.

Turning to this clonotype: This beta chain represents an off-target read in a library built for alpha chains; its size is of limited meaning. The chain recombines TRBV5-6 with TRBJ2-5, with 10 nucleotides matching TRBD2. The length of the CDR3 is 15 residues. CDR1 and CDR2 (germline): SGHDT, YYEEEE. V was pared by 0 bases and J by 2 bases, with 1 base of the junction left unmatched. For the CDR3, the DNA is TGTGCCAGCAGCTTGGAACTAGCGGGGCAAGAGACCCAGTACTTC. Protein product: CASSLELAGQETQYF.

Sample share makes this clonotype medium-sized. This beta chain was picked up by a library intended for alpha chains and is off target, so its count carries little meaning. The CDR3 here is CASSHGPQETQYF. CDR3 DNA sequence: TGTGCCAGCAGCCATGGACCGCAAGAGACCCAGTACTTC. The rearrangement links TRBV7-6 to TRBJ2-5; no reliable D call. Trimming took off 5 bases at V and 2 bases at J, with 9 bases between the two ends. In germline, CDR1 is SGHVS, CDR2 FNYEAQ. There are 13 residues in the CDR3.

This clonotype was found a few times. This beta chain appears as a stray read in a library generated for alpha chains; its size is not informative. CDR3 sequence reads: CASSYRTGYSEQYF. The CDR3 bases are TGTGCCAGCAGTTACCGGACAGGGTACTCCGAGCAGTACTTC. The chain couples TRBV6-6 to TRBJ2-7; 8 nucleotides align to TRBD1. The CDR3 consists of 14 residues. Germline V gives CDR1 MNHNY, CDR2 SVGAGI (reference sequence). Trimming cost V 2 bases and J 6 bases; bases outside gene matches: 6.

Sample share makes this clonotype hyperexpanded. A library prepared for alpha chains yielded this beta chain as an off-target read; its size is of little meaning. The DNA of the CDR3 is TGTGCCAGCAGCTTCACCGGGGGGGCCGGGGATGAGCAGTTCTTC. Its translation: CASSFTGGAGDEQFF. The chain links TRBV13 to TRBJ2-1; 8 nucleotides agree with TRBD2. Germline CDR1 PRHDT, CDR2 FYEKMQ (reference sequence). V trimming: 3 bases; J trimming: 8 bases; junction bases outside the gene matches: 9. The CDR3 is made up of 15 amino acids.

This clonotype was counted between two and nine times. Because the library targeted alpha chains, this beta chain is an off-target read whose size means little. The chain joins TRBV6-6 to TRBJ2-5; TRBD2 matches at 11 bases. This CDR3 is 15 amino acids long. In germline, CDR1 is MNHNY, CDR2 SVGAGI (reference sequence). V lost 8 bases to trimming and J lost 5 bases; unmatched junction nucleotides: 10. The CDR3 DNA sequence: TGTGCCAGCGGGGCGACTAGCGGGATGGCGGAGACCCAGTACTTC. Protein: CASGATSGMAETQYF.

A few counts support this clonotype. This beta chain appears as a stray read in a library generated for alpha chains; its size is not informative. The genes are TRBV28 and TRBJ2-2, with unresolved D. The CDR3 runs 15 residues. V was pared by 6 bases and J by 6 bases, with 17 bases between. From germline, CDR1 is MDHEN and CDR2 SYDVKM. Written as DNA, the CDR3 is TGTGCCAGCAGCCCCCTCCACAGTCTTCCCGGGGAGCTGTTTTTT. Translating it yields CASSPLHSLPGELFF.

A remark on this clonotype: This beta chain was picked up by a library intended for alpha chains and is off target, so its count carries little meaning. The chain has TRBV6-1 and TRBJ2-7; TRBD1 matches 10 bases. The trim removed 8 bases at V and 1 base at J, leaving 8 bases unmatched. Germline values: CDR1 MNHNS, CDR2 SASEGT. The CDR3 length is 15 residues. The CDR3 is CASCSGTGESYEQYF. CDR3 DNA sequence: TGTGCCAGCTGCAGCGGGACAGGGGAATCCTACGAGCAGTACTTC.

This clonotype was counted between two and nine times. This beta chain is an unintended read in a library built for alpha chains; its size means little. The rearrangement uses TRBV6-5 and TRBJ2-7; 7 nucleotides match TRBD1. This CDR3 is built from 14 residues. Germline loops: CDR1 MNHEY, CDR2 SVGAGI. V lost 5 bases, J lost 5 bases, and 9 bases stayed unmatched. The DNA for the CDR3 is TGTGCCAGCAGTAGACAGGGTAATTGGGACGAGCAGTACTTC. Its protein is CASSRQGNWDEQYF.

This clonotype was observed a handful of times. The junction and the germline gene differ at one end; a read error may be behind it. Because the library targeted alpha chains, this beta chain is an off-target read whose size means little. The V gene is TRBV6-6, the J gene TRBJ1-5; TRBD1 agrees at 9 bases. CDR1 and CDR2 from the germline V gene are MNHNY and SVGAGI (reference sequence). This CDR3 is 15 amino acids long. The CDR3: CASSYGTGSHQPQHF. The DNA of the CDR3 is TGTGCCAGCAGTTACGGGACAGGGTCTCATCAACCCCAGCATTTT.

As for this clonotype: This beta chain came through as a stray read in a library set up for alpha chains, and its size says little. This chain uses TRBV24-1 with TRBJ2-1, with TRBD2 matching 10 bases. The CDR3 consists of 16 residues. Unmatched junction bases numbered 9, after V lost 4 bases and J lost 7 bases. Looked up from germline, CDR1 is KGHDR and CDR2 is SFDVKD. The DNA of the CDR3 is TGTGCCACCAGTGAAGGGTTTGGTAGCGGGAGGAATGAGCAGTTCTTC. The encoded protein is CATSEGFGSGRNEQFF.

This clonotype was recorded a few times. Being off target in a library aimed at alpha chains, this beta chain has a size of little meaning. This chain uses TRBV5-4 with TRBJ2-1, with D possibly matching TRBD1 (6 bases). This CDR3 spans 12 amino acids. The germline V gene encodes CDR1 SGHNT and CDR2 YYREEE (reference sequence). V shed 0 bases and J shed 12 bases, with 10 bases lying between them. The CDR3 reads CASSLAAGVQFF. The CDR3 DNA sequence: TGTGCCAGCAGCTTGGCCGCAGGGGTGCAGTTCTTC.

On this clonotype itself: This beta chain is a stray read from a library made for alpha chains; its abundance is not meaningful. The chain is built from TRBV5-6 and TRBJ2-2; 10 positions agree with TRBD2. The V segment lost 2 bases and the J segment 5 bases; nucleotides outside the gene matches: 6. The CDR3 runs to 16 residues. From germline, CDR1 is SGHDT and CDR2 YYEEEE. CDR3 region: CASSFGAGGGTGELFF. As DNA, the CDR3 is TGTGCCAGCAGCTTCGGAGCGGGAGGGGGTACCGGGGAGCTGTTTTTT. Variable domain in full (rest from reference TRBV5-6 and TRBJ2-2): DAGVTQSPTHLIKTRGQQVTLRCSPKSGHDTVSWYQQALGQGPQFIFQYYEEEERQRGNFPDRFSGHQFPNYSSELNVNALLLGDSALYLCASSFGAGGGTGELFFGEGSRLTVL.

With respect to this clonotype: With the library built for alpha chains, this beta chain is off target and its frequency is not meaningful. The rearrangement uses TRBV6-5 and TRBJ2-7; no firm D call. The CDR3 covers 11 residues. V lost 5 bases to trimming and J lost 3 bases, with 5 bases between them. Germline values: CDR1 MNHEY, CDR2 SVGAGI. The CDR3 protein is CASSALYEQYF. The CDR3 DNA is TGTGCCAGCAGTGCCCTCTACGAGCAGTACTTC.